Given below is one TCR beta chain in context. The table came from immunoSEQ multiplex PCR; TCRdb's copy has only in-frame clones and leaves some out. The repertoire has hundreds of thousands of clones, about 89% of them found once; the top ten carry approximately 4.6%. The length of the CDR3 is 16 residues. V lost 6 bases to trimming and J lost 0 bases, with 12 bases between them. Per germline, CDR1 MDHEN and CDR2 SYDVKM. The data originate from a study of blood T cell repertoires in COVID-19. The chain employs TRBV28 and TRBJ1-6; tentatively, D is TRBD1 (5 bases). The TCR originated in a man aged 35-49 years with acute or convalescent COVID-19. The sequencing input was peripheral blood. The CDR3 DNA reads TGTGCCAGCAGCCTCGGGGGGATCTCCTATAATTCACCCCTCCACTTT. It yields the protein CASSLGGISYNSPLHF.